The present T cell receptor beta chain was sequenced within a study of blood T cell repertoires in COVID-19. The wider study: Material from acute and convalescent COVID-19 was sourced from the United States, Italy and Spain.

This table comes from immunoSEQ multiplex PCR, and its TCRdb copy is limited to in-frame clones, with some not included. The sample has roughly 86,000 clones, 80% to 85% seen once; the top ten hold 6.3%. The CDR3 has 15 amino acids. V gave up 4 bases and J gave up 3 bases; unmatched junction bases: 4. Per germline, CDR1 SGHNT and CDR2 YYREEE (reference sequence). This clone was picked up one time. V and J are TRBV5-4 and TRBJ2-1, with 10 bases lining up with TRBD1. Sequences were obtained from peripheral blood. The origin of this receptor is a man aged 55 to 70 with acute or convalescent COVID-19. Here the CDR3 reads CASSGGTGDYNEQFF. The DNA of the CDR3 is TGTGCCAGCAGCGGCGGGACAGGGGACTACAATGAGCAGTTCTTC.